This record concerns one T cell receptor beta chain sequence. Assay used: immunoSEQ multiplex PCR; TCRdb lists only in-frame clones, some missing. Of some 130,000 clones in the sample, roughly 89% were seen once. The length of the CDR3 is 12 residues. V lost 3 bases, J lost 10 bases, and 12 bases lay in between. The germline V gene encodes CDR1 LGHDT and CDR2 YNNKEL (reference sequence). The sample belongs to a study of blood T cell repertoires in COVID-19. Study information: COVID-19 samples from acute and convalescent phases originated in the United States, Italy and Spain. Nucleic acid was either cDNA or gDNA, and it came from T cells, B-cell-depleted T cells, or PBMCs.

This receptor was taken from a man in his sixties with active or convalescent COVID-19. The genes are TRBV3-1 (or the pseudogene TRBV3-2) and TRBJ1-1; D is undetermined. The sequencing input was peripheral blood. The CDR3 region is CASSQRREVAFF. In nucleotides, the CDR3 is TGTGCCAGCAGCCAGAGAAGGGAGGTAGCTTTCTTT.